The clone carrying this T cell receptor (beta chain) was observed a few times. Its antigen is as yet unknown. TCRdb re-called the RT-PCR reads through MiXCR, storing one row per CDR3 protein. This table has about 650,000 distinct CDR3 sequences, less than 20% appearing once. The data derive from a study of response to subunit inactivated influenza vaccine. Regarding the study as a whole: It was suggested by the authors that few new T cells are recruited by each seasonal influenza vaccination.

Germline V gene sequence: CDR1 MDHEN, CDR2 SYDVKM. Trimming stripped 4 bases from V and 2 bases from J, with 18 bases between. CDR3 size: 16 residues. The starting material was PBMCs from blood, obtained 11 to 12 days after vaccination. The rearrangement links TRBV28 to TRBJ2-7; perhaps TRBD2 as D (7 bases). The TCR sequence derives from a man aged 45-65 years who received an inactivated influenza vaccine. CDR3 protein: CASSSRGGPATYEQYF. The CDR3, as DNA: TGTGCCAGCAGTTCAAGGGGGGGTCCCGCTACCTACGAGCAGTACTTC.